The clone carrying this TCR beta chain was found a few times. The data belong to a study of identical twins. Trimming shortened V by 11 bases and J by 0 bases, and 10 bases separated the two germline ends. Germline CDR1 and CDR2: MDHEN and SYDVKM. The CDR3 length is 13 residues. TCRdb called the 5' RACE reads again in MiXCR, with one record for every CDR3 protein. The data contain some 1,700,000 distinct CDR3 sequences, less than 35% of them singletons. The source is a newborn girl in good health. The specimen sequenced was cord blood. The gene calls are TRBV28 and TRBJ2-2; possible D gene TRBD1, 5 bases. CDR3 region: CAVDSPNTGELFF. In DNA form, the CDR3 reads TGTGCCGTAGACAGCCCGAACACCGGGGAGCTGTTTTTT. Supplemented by reference TRBV28 and TRBJ2-2, the full variable domain reads DVKVTQSSRYLVKRTGEKVFLECVQDMDHENMFWYRQDPGLGLRLIYFSYDVKMKEKGDIPEGYSVSREKKERFSLILESASTNQTSMYLCAVDSPNTGELFFGEGSRLTVL.